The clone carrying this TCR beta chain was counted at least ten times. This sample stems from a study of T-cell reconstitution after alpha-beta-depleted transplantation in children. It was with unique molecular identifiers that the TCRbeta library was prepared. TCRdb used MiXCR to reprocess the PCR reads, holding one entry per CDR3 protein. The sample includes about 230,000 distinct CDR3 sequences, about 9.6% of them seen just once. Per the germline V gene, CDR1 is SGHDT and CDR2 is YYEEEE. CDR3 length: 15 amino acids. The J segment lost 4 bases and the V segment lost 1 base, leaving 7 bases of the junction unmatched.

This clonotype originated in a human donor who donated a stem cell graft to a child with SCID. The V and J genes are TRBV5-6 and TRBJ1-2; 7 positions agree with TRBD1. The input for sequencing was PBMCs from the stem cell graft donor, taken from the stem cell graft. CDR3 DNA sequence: TGTGCCAGCAGCTTGTGGGGGACAGCATCCTATGGCTACACCTTC. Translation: CASSLWGTASYGYTF.